Each of the 15 T cell receptor beta chains below was sequenced from the same sample in a study of blood T cells in healthy people across ages (dated by TCRdb to between 2014 and 2017). Libraries were prepared through 5' RACE. Sequenced on an Illumina HiSeq 2500. The second PCR ran for roughly 7 to 12 cycles and used a J-beta primer mix along with a sample-barcoded 5' primer. TCRdb's own reprocessing of the public reads used fastp at Q25 and MiXCR and kept productive beta chains. One record per CDR3 amino acid sequence lists the most common genes and DNA. For this sample the table gives about 1.4 million distinct CDR3 sequences, of which around 59% were detected only once. 5.5% to 8% of the sample is in the top ten clones. Sequencing input: blood. Receptors were obtained from a man between 18 and 35 years old in good health.

The V call is TRBV4-1, the J call TRBJ2-3, with D possibly TRBD1 on 5 matching bases. Deletions cut 8 bases from V and 3 bases from J, with 12 bases between. CDR1 and CDR2 from the germline V gene are MGHRA and YSYEKL. The CDR3 covers 13 residues. The CDR3 DNA sequence: TGCGCCAGCCGTAGGGGCCTTACAGATACGCAGTATTTT. Its protein product is CASRRGLTDTQYF.

Comments on this clonotype: Germline is not matched at one junction end, which may reflect a read error. V and J are TRBV25-1 and TRBJ1-4; 7 positions match TRBD1. The V gene's germline CDR1 is MGHDK and CDR2 SYGVNS. The CDR3 spans 14 residues. CDR3 DNA: TGTGTCAGCAGCCAGGGGGTCGGCTATGAAAAACTGTTTTTT. Translated: CVSSQGVGYEKLFF.

The rearrangement uses TRBV29-1 and TRBJ1-1; maybe TRBD1 (5 bases). Germline CDR1 and CDR2: SQVTM and ANQGSEA. This CDR3 is 15 amino acids long. Trimming took 3 bases from V and 2 from J, leaving 16 bases between them. This chain's CDR3 is CSVERPPGANTEAFF. DNA of the CDR3: TGCAGCGTTGAGCGACCCCCCGGGGCCAACACTGAAGCTTTCTTT.

The sample holds one count of this clonotype. This chain uses TRBV25-1 with TRBJ2-1; D tentatively reads TRBD1 or TRBD2 (5 bases each). This CDR3 is 17 amino acids long. CDR1 MGHDK and CDR2 SYGVNS come from the germline V gene. The V gene lost 4 bases and the J gene lost 0 bases, with 16 bases spanning the gap. The CDR3 sequence: CASSAHRGFSSYNEQFF. The CDR3 region has the DNA TGTGCCAGCAGTGCTCATCGGGGCTTCAGCTCCTACAATGAGCAGTTCTTC.

This clonotype occurred a few times. The genes are TRBV12-5 and TRBJ2-5; D not resolved. Trimming took 0 bases from V and 5 from J, leaving 25 bases between them. The germline V gene encodes CDR1 LGHNT and CDR2 FRNRAP. The CDR3 is 19 amino acids. The chain's CDR3 is CASGLVGEETSSSSETQYF. CDR3 DNA sequence: TGTGCTAGTGGTTTGGTAGGTGAAGAGACATCTTCTTCCTCGGAGACCCAGTACTTC. Drawing the rest from reference TRBV12-5 and TRBJ2-5, the complete variable domain is DARVTQTPRHKVTEMGQEVTMRCQPILGHNTVFWYRQTMMQGLELLAYFRNRAPLDDSGMPKDRFSAEMPDATLATLKIQPSEPRDSAVYFCASGLVGEETSSSSETQYFGPGTRLLVL.

This clonotype was seen just once. The rearrangement uses TRBV5-1 and TRBJ2-1; TRBD1 matches at 9 bases. From germline, CDR1 is SGHRS and CDR2 YFSETQ. The V and J ends lost 1 base and 8 bases, in that order; junction bases with no gene match: 13. CDR3 size: 17 residues. The CDR3, as DNA: TGCGCCAGCAGCTTGACCCAACAGGGGGCGCGTTCCGATGAGCAGTTCTTC. This codes for CASSLTQQGARSDEQFF.

This clonotype was counted a few times. CDR3 in DNA: TGCAGCGTTGAAGGGACAGGGGAAGGCTACGAGCAGTACTTC. Its translation: CSVEGTGEGYEQYF. The chain combines TRBV29-1 with TRBJ2-7; 9 bases agree with TRBD1. Trimming at V came to 1 base and at J to 3 bases, leaving 4 bases not matched to a gene. Germline V gene sequence: CDR1 SQVTM, CDR2 ANQGSEA. This CDR3 region has 14 residues.

This chain connects TRBV11-1 to TRBJ2-1; the match to TRBD2 covers 8 bases. The CDR3 length is 18 residues. Germline CDR1 SGHAT, CDR2 FQDESV (reference sequence). The V segment lost 3 bases and the J segment 3 bases; nucleotides outside the gene matches: 13. CDR3: CASSFRVGRTSFYNEQFF. DNA of the CDR3: TGTGCCAGCAGCTTTAGGGTGGGAAGGACTAGCTTCTACAATGAGCAGTTCTTC.

The V gene is TRBV7-8, the J gene TRBJ2-7; maybe TRBD2 (6 bases). The germline V gene has CDR1 SGHVS and CDR2 FQNEAQ. Trimming removed 10 bases at V and 1 base at J, with 17 bases between. The CDR3 is made up of 14 amino acids. The CDR3 bases are TGTGCCACCATTCGGGGAGGTCGTTCCTACGAGCAGTACTTC. This codes for CATIRGGRSYEQYF. Filled out from reference TRBV7-8 and TRBJ2-7, the complete variable domain reads GAGVSQSPRYKVAKRGQDVALRCDPISGHVSLFWYQQALGQGPEFLTYFQNEAQLDKSGLPSDRFFAERPEGSVSTLKIQRTQQEDSAVYLCATIRGGRSYEQYFGPGTRLTVT.

The CDR3 spells CASGKATFPYEQYF. The CDR3 coding sequence is TGTGCCAGCGGCAAGGCAACATTCCCCTACGAGCAGTACTTC. The genes are TRBV27 and TRBJ2-7; D gene ambiguous. The CDR3 extends over 14 amino acids. Trimming pared 8 bases from V and 2 bases from J, leaving 16 bases between. Germline CDR1 reads MNHEY; CDR2 reads SMNVEV (reference sequence).

CDR3 sequence: CASRTTAKETQYF. For the CDR3, the DNA is TGTGCCAGCAGAACAACAGCGAAGGAGACCCAGTACTTC. The chain links TRBV11-2 to TRBJ2-5; D unresolved. CDR1 is SGHAT and CDR2 is FQNNGV in the germline V gene. This CDR3 is built from 13 residues. Trimming left V 6 bases short and J 5 bases short, with 13 bases between.

The genes are TRBV2 and TRBJ1-1; the D gene is possibly TRBD1 (5 bases). With 6 bases removed from V and 6 bases from J, the gap between germline ends came to 17 bases. This CDR3 comprises 14 residues. Germline CDR1 reads SNHLY; CDR2 reads FYNNEI. For the CDR3, the DNA is TGTGCCAGCAGAGCCACCGGGACTCTCTCTGAAGCTTTCTTT. Protein: CASRATGTLSEAFF.

This chain connects TRBV5-1 to TRBJ2-7; TRBD2 matches 16 bases. Trimming at V came to 0 bases and at J to 0 bases, leaving 9 bases not matched to a gene. This CDR3 is built from 20 residues. The V gene's germline CDR1 is SGHRS and CDR2 YFSETQ. In nucleotides, the CDR3 is TGCGCCAGCAGCTTGGCCTTCCCGGGACTAGCGGGAGGGACCTCCTACGAGCAGTACTTC. Encoded protein: CASSLAFPGLAGGTSYEQYF.

This clonotype was observed a few times. V gene TRBV10-3 combines with J gene TRBJ2-7; D may correspond to TRBD1 or TRBD2 (5 bases each). Germline lookup yields CDR1 ENHRY and CDR2 SYGVKD. The CDR3 contains 12 residues. V was pared by 4 bases and J by 4 bases, with 8 bases between. This CDR3 reads CAISGGSYEQYF. The CDR3 region has the DNA TGTGCCATCAGTGGGGGGTCGTACGAGCAGTACTTC.

In this sample, this clonotype turned up a few times. The chain combines TRBV2 with TRBJ1-1; tentatively, D is TRBD1 (5 bases). V was shortened by 8 bases and J by 3 bases, with 10 bases between the two germline ends. CDR1 SNHLY and CDR2 FYNNEI come from the germline V gene. This CDR3 has 12 amino acids. The CDR3 DNA follows: TGTGCCAGCCTGGGGCAGCACACTGAAGCTTTCTTT. Its translation is CASLGQHTEAFF.